This T cell receptor (beta chain) derives from a study of human T cells and chemical hapten exposure. On the study more broadly: Cases of alopecia areata, totalis or universalis occurred in a predominantly female patient group.

The time point: pre-sensitization, week 0. The treatment here: therapeutic diphenylcyclopropenone sensitization with weekly scalp DPC. Total RNA came from unfractionated whole blood. This clonotype was seen only a few times. TCRdb redid the calling of the RACE reads with MiXCR, one entry per CDR3 protein. In the table there are fewer than 350,000 distinct CDR3 sequences, approximately 7.5% of which are singletons. V was trimmed by 0 bases and J by 7 bases, leaving 12 bases between them. Germline assignment: CDR1 DFQATT and CDR2 SNEGSKA (reference sequence). The CDR3 totals 13 residues. The sequencing used whole blood, collected in connection with sensitization to the hapten diphenylcyclopropenone (DPC). The chain combines TRBV20-1 with TRBJ1-1; D remains unclear. The sequence derives from a man aged 18 to 29 with alopecia areata. Some clones in this sample may be carry-over from other donors' samples. The CDR3 coding sequence is TGCAGTGCTAGAGATACGGATTCACTTGAAGCTTTCTTT. It encodes CSARDTDSLEAFF.